The 30 T cell receptor beta chains in this list originate from one sample, sequenced in a study of breast tumors, draining lymph nodes, adjacent tissues. Samples came from axillary lymph nodes draining the breast cancer. TCRdb reprocessed the multiplex PCR reads with MiXCR, giving one entry per CDR3 protein. The sample gives approximately 120,000 distinct CDR3 sequences, around 20% of which show up once; around 2.2% is in the top ten. The sequenced sample consisted of axillary lymph node tissue. The receptors originated from a female donor with breast cancer. Some clones in this sample may be carry-over from other donors' samples.

At least ten counts were recorded for this clonotype. V is TRBV29-1 and J is TRBJ1-2, with D unclear. Deletions cut 6 bases from V and 6 bases from J, with 17 bases between. The CDR3 length is 13 residues. The germline gives CDR1 SQVTM, CDR2 ANQGSEA. The CDR3 DNA reads as TGCAGCGTCCGAGCGGCGGGAGAACATGGCTACACCTTC. Translated, it gives CSVRAAGEHGYTF.

This clonotype appeared many times. The chain recombines TRBV19 with TRBJ1-5, with D possibly being TRBD1 (5 bases). The CDR3 is 17 amino acids. The V end lost 5 bases, the J end lost 2 bases, and 19 bases lay between the germline ends. Germline CDR1 and CDR2: LNHDA and SQIVND (reference sequence). The CDR3 region has the DNA TGTGCCAGTAGTCCTTACCATTTCGGGACGGGCAATCAGCCCCAGCATTTT. This codes for CASSPYHFGTGNQPQHF.

About this clonotype itself: This clone may be a read error of a much larger clone one base away. The chain has TRBV19 and TRBJ2-1; TRBD2 aligns across 7 bases. The CDR3 consists of 15 residues. From germline, CDR1 is LNHDA and CDR2 SQIVND (reference sequence). CDR3 in DNA: TGTGCCAGTTCGGGGGGTAGCGGGCTATACAATGAGCAGCTCTTC. This codes for CASSGGSGLYNEQLF. Supplemented by reference TRBV19 and TRBJ2-1, the full variable domain reads DGGITQSPKYLFRKEGQNVTLSCEQNLNHDAMYWYRQDPGQGLRLIYYSQIVNDFQKGDIAEGYSVSREKKESFPLTVTSAQKNPTAFYLCASSGGSGLYNEQLFGPGTRLTVL.

In this sample, this clonotype turned up many times. The CDR3 sequence: CASSIQGSQPQHF. CDR3 nucleotides: TGTGCCAGTAGTATCCAGGGAAGTCAGCCCCAGCATTTT. The chain uses TRBV19 and TRBJ1-5, with D possibly being TRBD1 (5 bases). Germline CDR1 is LNHDA and CDR2 is SQIVND (reference sequence). Trimming shortened V by 3 bases and J by 6 bases, and 9 bases separated the two germline ends. This CDR3 has 13 residues.

In its sample, this clonotype was seen many times. V and J are TRBV5-1 and TRBJ2-1; TRBD2 aligns across 8 bases. The V gene end was trimmed by 0 bases and the J gene end by 2 bases; junction bases not matched to a gene: 1. Germline CDR1 SGHRS, CDR2 YFSETQ. This CDR3 has 15 residues. The CDR3 protein is CASSLGGRTYNEQFF. For the CDR3, the DNA is TGCGCCAGCAGCTTGGGCGGGAGGACCTACAATGAGCAGTTCTTC.

This clonotype was seen ten or more times. This chain links TRBV5-6 with TRBJ1-4; 7 nucleotides align to TRBD1. The germline CDR1 and CDR2 sequences are SGHDT and YYEEEE. V lost 8 bases to trimming and J lost 3 bases; unmatched junction nucleotides: 7. There are 14 residues in the CDR3. This chain's CDR3 is CASTTGPANEKLFF. The CDR3 nucleotides read TGTGCCAGTACGACAGGGCCGGCTAATGAAAAACTGTTTTTT.

This clonotype has at least ten counts. The chain has TRBV3-1 and TRBJ1-5, with 9 positions matching TRBD1. Trimming at V came to 2 bases and at J to 3 bases, leaving 5 bases not matched to a gene. The germline CDR1 and CDR2 sequences are LGHDT and YNNKEL (reference sequence). The CDR3 sequence is 16 residues long. CDR3 residues: CASSQSGTGTNQPQHF. The DNA of the CDR3 is TGTGCCAGCAGCCAATCCGGGACAGGGACCAATCAGCCCCAGCATTTT.

Concerning this clonotype: A much larger clone lies one base from this, so it may be a read error. This chain links TRBV6-1 with TRBJ1-2; 9 nucleotides agree with TRBD1. Germline CDR1 and CDR2: MNHNS and SASEGT. This CDR3 region has 15 residues. Trimming cost V 4 bases and J 5 bases; bases outside gene matches: 8. The CDR3 here is CASSGRGQGLYGYTF. The CDR3 region has the DNA TGTGCCAGCAGTGGTAGGGGACAGGGTCTGTATGGCTACACCTTC.

This clonotype showed up many times. The rearrangement links TRBV6-1 to TRBJ1-4, with 11 bases identical to TRBD1. The CDR3 spans 17 residues. The J segment lost 0 bases and the V segment lost 3 bases, leaving 3 bases of the junction unmatched. Germline loops: CDR1 MNHNS, CDR2 SASEGT. The CDR3 reads CASSERDRGTTNEKLFF. DNA for the CDR3: TGTGCCAGCAGTGAGCGGGACAGGGGGACAACTAATGAAAAACTGTTTTTT.

This clonotype was seen many times. The CDR3 spells CASSTGGSGNYGYTF. The CDR3 DNA sequence: TGTGCCAGCAGTACAGGGGGATCGGGAAACTATGGCTACACCTTC. The J gene is TRBJ1-2, the V gene TRBV6-1; 8 bases map to TRBD1. The CDR3 extends over 15 amino acids. CDR1 and CDR2 from the germline V gene are MNHNS and SASEGT. V lost 5 bases to trimming and J lost 2 bases; unmatched junction nucleotides: 7.

This clonotype was observed at least ten times. The chain joins TRBV5-5 to TRBJ2-7; weak D call: TRBD1 (6 bases). CDR3 length: 15 residues. V lost 5 bases and J lost 3, with 18 bases in between. CDR1 and CDR2 (germline): SGHKS, YYEKEE (reference sequence). CDR3 in amino acids: CASRPGQFIIYEQYF. In nucleotides, the CDR3 is TGTGCCAGCAGACCAGGACAGTTCATAATCTACGAGCAGTACTTC.

This clonotype was recorded at least ten times. This rearrangement joins TRBV20-1 to TRBJ1-2; D is perhaps TRBD1 (6 bases). The CDR3 runs 14 residues. The V gene lost 5 bases and the J gene lost 2 bases, with 15 bases spanning the gap. Germline V gives CDR1 DFQATT, CDR2 SNEGSKA (reference sequence). CDR3 in amino acids: CSARNRDGNYGYTF. In DNA, the CDR3 is TGCAGTGCTCGAAACAGGGATGGAAACTATGGCTACACCTTC.

This clonotype was recorded only once. A much larger clone sits a single nucleotide away, making a read error possible. The rearrangement joins TRBV6-6 to TRBJ2-1; D perhaps matches TRBD2 (6 bases). There are 15 residues in the CDR3. The V gene's germline CDR1 is MNHNY and CDR2 SVGAGI (reference sequence). CDR3 sequence: CANSYSQTSHNEQFF. DNA of the CDR3: TGTGCCAACAGTTACTCGCAAACTAGCCACAATGAGCAGTTCTTC.

This clonotype was detected many times. The genes are TRBV6-1 and TRBJ2-7, with no clear D. Germline CDR1 and CDR2: MNHNS and SASEGT. The CDR3 loop spans 15 amino acids. V lost 2 bases to trimming and J lost 0 bases, with 11 bases between them. The CDR3 bases are TGTGCCAGCAGTGAATGGTTTCAGGACTCCTACGAGCAGTACTTC. This encodes CASSEWFQDSYEQYF.

For the CDR3, the DNA is TGTGCCAGCAGTTCTTCCTCCGGGACAGGGACCTATGGCTACACCTTC. Translating gives CASSSSSGTGTYGYTF. The J gene is TRBJ1-2, the V gene TRBV25-1; 9 nucleotides agree with TRBD1. The CDR3 runs 16 residues. Germline-derived CDR1 and CDR2 are MGHDK and SYGVNS. The V and J ends lost 5 bases and 4 bases, in that order; junction bases with no gene match: 11.

In regard to this clonotype: One junction end disagrees with the germline gene, perhaps due to a read error. This chain uses TRBV6-2 or TRBV6-3 with TRBJ2-2; 7 bases are a match to TRBD2. The CDR3 extends over 15 amino acids. Per germline, CDR1 MNHEY and CDR2 SVGEGT. CDR3 nucleotides: TGTACCAGCAGCTATTCACTAGCGACGGCCGGGGAGCTGTTTTTT. It yields the protein CTSSYSLATAGELFF.

The chain combines TRBV25-1 with TRBJ2-7; D possibly corresponds to TRBD2 (5 bases). Deletions cut 1 base from V and 5 bases from J, with 15 bases between. The CDR3 runs 15 residues. Germline assignment: CDR1 MGHDK and CDR2 SYGVNS. Here the CDR3 reads CASSELNRDVDEQYF. The CDR3 nucleotides are TGTGCCAGCAGTGAATTGAACCGGGATGTCGACGAGCAGTACTTC.

For this clonotype: A read error may be the cause here, since a much bigger clone is one base away. The gene calls are TRBV18 and TRBJ1-2; D is possibly TRBD1 (6 bases). The CDR3 runs 15 residues. Germline V gives CDR1 KGHSH, CDR2 LQKENI. The CDR3 DNA is TGTGCCAGCCCACCAACCTCACGGGGGGCCTATGGCTACACCTTC. Protein: CASPPTSRGAYGYTF.

This clonotype occurred many times. The V call is TRBV9, the J call TRBJ2-3; D gene ambiguous. In germline, CDR1 is SGDLS, CDR2 YYNGEE. V lost 0 bases and J lost 2, with 10 bases in between. The CDR3 is made up of 15 amino acids. The CDR3 sequence is CASSVEGILTDTQYF. Written as DNA, the CDR3 is TGTGCCAGCAGCGTAGAGGGAATCCTCACAGATACGCAGTATTTT.

This clonotype was detected only a few times. The chain recombines TRBV30 with TRBJ2-4; 7 bases agree with TRBD2. V lost 5 bases, J lost 1 base, and 2 bases stayed unmatched. Germline CDR1 reads GTSNPN; CDR2 reads SVGIG (reference sequence). The CDR3 is made up of 13 amino acids. CDR3 amino acids: CAWGRAAKNIQYF. CDR3 sequence (DNA): TGTGCCTGGGGGAGGGCGGCCAAAAACATTCAGTACTTC.

This clonotype was seen many times. This chain's CDR3 is CASSQDGGSNQPQHF. The CDR3 coding sequence is TGTGCCAGCAGCCAAGATGGGGGTAGCAATCAGCCCCAGCATTTT. This chain uses TRBV4-2 with TRBJ1-5; D is perhaps TRBD1 (5 bases). V was pared by 0 bases and J by 0 bases, with 6 bases between. The germline gives CDR1 LGHNA, CDR2 YNFKEQ. There are 15 residues in the CDR3.

A note on this clonotype: A much larger clonotype is one base distant, so this may be a read error. This chain joins TRBV6-6 and TRBJ2-5, with 8 bases aligning to TRBD2. The germline V gene encodes CDR1 MNHNY and CDR2 SVGAGI (reference sequence). This CDR3 comprises 13 residues. CDR3 DNA sequence: TGTGCCAGCAGTCCGCGGGAGCGGGGGACCCAGCACTTC. It translates to CASSPRERGTQHF.

A note on this clonotype: This may be a read error: a much more frequent sequence differs by one nucleotide. This chain links TRBV6-1 with TRBJ2-1; no clear D. The CDR3 is 16 residues long. V dropped 8 bases and J dropped 6 bases, with 23 bases sitting between them. CDR1 and CDR2 (germline): MNHNS, SASEGT. CDR3 in amino acids: CASGAPGVFSRNEQFF. As DNA, the CDR3 is TGTGCCAGCGGCGCGCCCGGAGTTTTCTCTCGCAATGAGCAGTTCTTC.

Details on this clonotype: A much larger clone differs from this one at a single base, so this may be a read error. The V gene is TRBV7-3, the J gene TRBJ2-2; 10 bases line up with TRBD2. CDR1 and CDR2 from the germline V gene are SGHTA and FQGTGA. The CDR3 spans 17 residues. The chain's CDR3 is CASSSHPSGSKAGEPFF. The CDR3, as DNA: TGTGCCAGCAGCTCCCACCCTAGCGGGAGTAAGGCCGGGGAGCCGTTTTTT.

A note on this clonotype: This may arise from a read error, as a much more abundant clone is one base away. The chain couples TRBV20-1 to TRBJ1-5; 8 positions agree with TRBD1. There are 13 residues in the CDR3. CDR1 DFQATT and CDR2 SNEGSKA come from the germline V gene (reference sequence). After removal of 6 bases from V and 12 bases from J, the junction contained 13 bases not matched to a gene. CDR3 in DNA: TGCAGTGCAAAGTACAGGGGGGGCGAGCTCCAGCATTTT. Protein product: CSAKYRGGELQHF.

This clonotype has at least ten counts. The rearrangement uses TRBV7-2 and TRBJ2-1; TRBD1 matches at 8 bases. This CDR3 is built from 15 residues. V lost 5 bases, J lost 7 bases, and 10 bases stayed unmatched. Germline loops: CDR1 SGHTA, CDR2 FQGNSA. The CDR3 is CASSPDRTGSNEQFF. In DNA, the CDR3 is TGTGCCAGCAGCCCCGATAGGACAGGGTCGAATGAGCAGTTCTTC.

At least ten counts were recorded for this clonotype. The chain carries TRBV7-9 and TRBJ2-1; D is uncertain. This CDR3 contains 16 residues. Trimming left V 2 bases short and J 0 bases short, with 11 bases between. CDR1 is SEHNR, CDR2 FQNEAQ, per germline (reference sequence). The CDR3 DNA reads as TGTGCCAGCAGCTTACCCGACAAGAGCTCCTACAATGAGCAGTTCTTC. Encoded protein: CASSLPDKSSYNEQFF.

This clonotype appeared many times. J is TRBJ1-2 and V is TRBV6-1, with 8 bases aligning to TRBD1. Germline V gives CDR1 MNHNS, CDR2 SASEGT. The CDR3 runs to 13 residues. V was clipped by 2 bases and J by 8 bases; unmatched bases: 4. The CDR3 DNA sequence: TGTGCCAGCAGTGAATGGACAGGGCAAGGCTACACCTTC. Its protein product is CASSEWTGQGYTF.

This CDR3 is CASSRGAYNEQFF. CDR3 DNA sequence: TGTGCCAGCAGCCGAGGGGCCTACAATGAGCAGTTCTTC. The chain carries TRBV3-1 and TRBJ2-1; D may correspond to TRBD1 or TRBD2 (5 bases each). Germline CDR1 is LGHDT and CDR2 is YNNKEL (reference sequence). This CDR3 comprises 13 residues. The V end was cut by 4 bases, the J end by 2 bases, with 6 bases between.

V is TRBV28 and J is TRBJ2-7; D may be TRBD1 or TRBD2 (5 bases each). The CDR3 contains 14 residues. Germline V CDR1 and CDR2: MDHEN, SYDVKM. The germline V and J ends were trimmed by 7 bases and 5 bases, with 18 bases remaining between them. The CDR3 nucleotides read TGTGCCAGCATCCCCGGTATAGGGACCGACGAGCAGTACTTC. The encoded protein is CASIPGIGTDEQYF.